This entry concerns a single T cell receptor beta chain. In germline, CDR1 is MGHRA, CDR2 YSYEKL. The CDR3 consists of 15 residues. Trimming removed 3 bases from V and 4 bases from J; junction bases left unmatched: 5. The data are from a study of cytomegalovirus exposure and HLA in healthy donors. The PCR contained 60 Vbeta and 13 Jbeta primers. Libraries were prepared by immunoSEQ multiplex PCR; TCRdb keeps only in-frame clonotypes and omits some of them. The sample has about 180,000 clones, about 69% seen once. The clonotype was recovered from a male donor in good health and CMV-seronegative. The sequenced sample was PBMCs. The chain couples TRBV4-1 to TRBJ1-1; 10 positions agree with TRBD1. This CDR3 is CASSQGTGAFTEAFF. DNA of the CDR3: TGCGCCAGCAGCCAGGGGACAGGGGCTTTCACTGAAGCTTTCTTT.